These 26 T cell receptor beta chains share one sample of origin, sequenced in a study of long-term antiretroviral therapy in people with HIV. Survey-level immunoSEQ v3.0 assays were run. The method was immunoSEQ multiplex PCR; TCRdb's version includes in-frame clones alone and lacks a portion of them. The sample lists tens of thousands of clones, 80% occurring once. This material consisted of unsorted PBMCs, taken 0.3 years after starting antiretroviral therapy. The receptors shown here come from a middle-aged man with HIV.

The chain joins TRBV28 to TRBJ1-2, with D unclear. Germline-derived CDR1 and CDR2 are MDHEN and SYDVKM. The CDR3 consists of 14 residues. V was clipped by 6 bases and J by 2 bases, with 13 bases between them. DNA for the CDR3: TGTGCCAGCAGGCTCGGACGGAACAACTATGGCTACACCTTC. Translation: CASRLGRNNYGYTF.

The CDR3 here is CASSRVPSTEQYF. The CDR3, as DNA: TGTGCTAGTAGCAGGGTCCCCTCCACCGAGCAGTACTTC. V is TRBV12-5 and J is TRBJ2-7, with D maybe TRBD1 (5 bases). This CDR3 has 13 residues. V shed 8 bases and J shed 6 bases, with 17 bases lying between them. Germline V lookup: CDR1 LGHNT, CDR2 FRNRAP.

V is TRBV2 and J is TRBJ2-7, with TRBD1 as a possible D gene (6 bases). The germline CDR1 and CDR2 sequences are SNHLY and FYNNEI. The CDR3 totals 16 residues. The ends were cut back, 4 bases at V and 7 bases at J, with 23 bases in the middle. CDR3 in amino acids: CASSGGTGPIAGEQYF. The CDR3 nucleotides read TGTGCCAGCAGTGGGGGTACAGGGCCAATCGCCGGTGAGCAGTACTTC.

The rearrangement links TRBV5-6 to TRBJ2-1; D is unclear. The CDR3 runs to 15 residues. The germline gives CDR1 SGHDT, CDR2 YYEEEE. Trimming left V 0 bases short and J 0 bases short, with 7 bases between. CDR3 region: CASSLGYVSYNEQFF. The CDR3 DNA sequence: TGTGCCAGCAGCTTGGGATACGTCTCCTACAATGAGCAGTTCTTC.

The chain employs TRBV6-6 and TRBJ2-5; TRBD2 matches at 9 bases. The ends lost 2 bases at V and 5 bases at J; junction bases unmatched: 6. The CDR3 spans 15 residues. Germline V lookup: CDR1 MNHNY, CDR2 SVGAGI (reference sequence). The chain's CDR3 is CASSYGSGSGETQYF. Here the CDR3 DNA reads TGTGCCAGCAGTTACGGTAGCGGGAGTGGGGAGACCCAGTACTTC.

J is TRBJ1-2 and V is TRBV4-1; D uncertain. The CDR3 spans 12 residues. Per the germline V gene, CDR1 is MGHRA and CDR2 is YSYEKL. The V gene lost 9 bases and the J gene lost 4 bases, with 12 bases spanning the gap. The CDR3 DNA is TGCGCCAGTTCCGGGATGGGCTATGGCTACACCTTC. This encodes CASSGMGYGYTF.

This clone has just one count. This sequence joins TRBV18 and TRBJ2-7; 9 bases agree with TRBD2. Germline CDR1 KGHSH, CDR2 LQKENI. This CDR3 is 14 amino acids long. Trimming removed 0 bases from V and 7 bases from J; junction bases left unmatched: 4. The CDR3 region is CASSPPGLANEQYF. CDR3 DNA sequence: TGTGCCAGCTCACCACCGGGACTAGCCAATGAGCAGTACTTC.

The chain is built from TRBV7-2 and TRBJ1-6, with a possible D match to TRBD1 (6 bases). Between the trimmed V and J ends, which lost 4 bases and 5 bases, there was a span of 15 bases. Germline loops: CDR1 SGHTA, CDR2 FQGNSA. CDR3 length: 16 amino acids. As DNA, the CDR3 is TGTGCCAGCAGCTGGGGGGGACATGGGAATAATTCACCCCTCCACTTT. Its protein product is CASSWGGHGNNSPLHF.

The V gene is TRBV28, the J gene TRBJ1-1; D perhaps matches TRBD1 (5 bases). V was trimmed by 2 bases and J by 7 bases, leaving 11 bases between them. CDR1 is MDHEN, CDR2 SYDVKM, per germline. There are 13 residues in the CDR3. DNA for the CDR3: TGTGCCAGCAGTTTAGGGGGGGTCGATGAAGCTTTCTTT. Its translation is CASSLGGVDEAFF.

The V call is TRBV11-2, the J call TRBJ2-7, with D maybe TRBD1 (6 bases). Deletions cut 5 bases from V and 4 bases from J, with 9 bases between. The CDR3 is made up of 12 amino acids. CDR1 is SGHAT and CDR2 is FQNNGV in the germline V gene. CDR3: CASSPQGYEQYF. The DNA for the CDR3 is TGTGCCAGCAGCCCACAGGGATACGAGCAGTACTTC.

This chain connects TRBV5-3 to TRBJ2-5; D is uncertain. TRBV5-3 is annotated as an ORF whose role is uncertain. V shed 0 bases and J shed 5 bases, with 11 bases lying between them. The CDR3 has 14 residues. This CDR3 is CARSLEFHWETQYF. CDR3 DNA: TGTGCCAGAAGCTTGGAGTTTCATTGGGAGACCCAGTACTTC.

J is TRBJ2-7 and V is TRBV6-5; D is possibly TRBD1 (5 bases). Trimming took off 5 bases at V and 3 bases at J, with 8 bases between the two ends. Germline V CDR1 and CDR2: MNHEY, SVGAGI. CDR3 length equals 12 residues. The CDR3: CASSKDSYEQYF. The CDR3 region has the DNA TGTGCCAGCAGTAAAGACAGCTACGAGCAGTACTTC.

This clone was picked up a small number of times. V usage is TRBV25-1 and J usage is TRBJ2-5; D is perhaps TRBD1 (5 bases). The germline CDR1 and CDR2 sequences are MGHDK and SYGVNS. This CDR3 spans 15 amino acids. Deletions cut 3 bases from V and 0 bases from J, with 11 bases between. The CDR3 DNA follows: TGTGCCAGCAGTGAGGTTTGGGGCTACCAAGAGACCCAGTACTTC. Translating gives CASSEVWGYQETQYF. Full variable domain (rest looked up from reference TRBV25-1 and TRBJ2-5): EADIYQTPRYLVIGTGKKITLECSQTMGHDKMYWYQQDPGMELHLIHYSYGVNSTEKGDLSSESTVSRIRTEHFPLTLESARPSHTSQYLCASSEVWGYQETQYFGPGTRLLVL.

This clone was seen only a few times. The chain carries TRBV28 and TRBJ1-2, with 8 bases lining up with TRBD1. Trimming took 5 bases from V and 5 from J; bases not matched to a gene: 7. The CDR3 is made up of 14 amino acids. Per germline, CDR1 MDHEN and CDR2 SYDVKM. The CDR3 bases are TGTGCCAGCAGTCCGCCAGGGGGCGGTTATGGCTACACCTTC. Translation gives CASSPPGGGYGYTF.

V is TRBV5-1 and J is TRBJ2-5; no definite D call. V was trimmed by 0 bases and J by 0 bases, leaving 6 bases between them. Germline values: CDR1 SGHRS, CDR2 YFSETQ. The CDR3 runs to 14 residues. This chain's CDR3 is CASSLGQHQETQYF. CDR3 nucleotides: TGCGCCAGCAGCTTGGGGCAGCACCAAGAGACCCAGTACTTC. Drawing the rest from reference TRBV5-1 and TRBJ2-5, the complete variable domain is KAGVTQTPRYLIKTRGQQVTLSCSPISGHRSVSWYQQTPGQGLQFLFEYFSETQRNKGNFPGRFSGRQFSNSRSEMNVSTLELGDSALYLCASSLGQHQETQYFGPGTRLLVL.

The V and J genes are TRBV6-5 and TRBJ2-7, with 10 positions matching TRBD1. Germline V gene lookup returns CDR1 MNHEY and CDR2 SVGAGI. This CDR3 is 13 amino acids long. The V gene end was trimmed by 6 bases and the J gene end by 7 bases; junction bases not matched to a gene: 6. The CDR3 DNA reads TGTGCCAGCAGGACAGGGGGCAATTGGGAGCAGTACTTC. It is translated as CASRTGGNWEQYF.

The gene calls are TRBV5-8 and TRBJ2-1, with TRBD1 identical over 10 bases. Looked up from germline, CDR1 is SGHTS and CDR2 is YDEGEE. This CDR3 region has 15 residues. V gave up 0 bases and J gave up 5 bases; unmatched junction bases: 2. CDR3 nucleotide sequence: TGTGCCAGCAGCTTGGGACAGGGGGCGGACAATGAGCAGTTCTTC. Residues: CASSLGQGADNEQFF.

The chain joins TRBV5-4 to TRBJ2-1, with 7 bases that match TRBD1. Germline CDR1 and CDR2: SGHNT and YYREEE (reference sequence). The CDR3 loop spans 15 amino acids. J lost 3 bases, V lost 2 bases, and 5 bases had no gene match. The CDR3 coding sequence is TGTGCCAGCAGCTTATTACAGGGGCACTACAATGAGCAGTTCTTC. It encodes CASSLLQGHYNEQFF.

Here the CDR3 DNA reads TGTGCCAGCAGTCCGTCGGCAGGGGGGGGGACCCAGTACTTC. It specifies CASSPSAGGGTQYF. This chain links TRBV27 with TRBJ2-5, with D perhaps being TRBD1 or TRBD2 (7 bases each). With 5 bases removed from V and 7 bases from J, the gap between germline ends came to 17 bases. The CDR3 sequence is 14 residues long. Germline assignment: CDR1 MNHEY and CDR2 SMNVEV (reference sequence).

Notes on this clone: Other DNA sequences within the sample encode an identical CDR3. The chain joins TRBV7-2 to TRBJ2-7; 7 bases map to TRBD2. The CDR3 is 14 amino acids. Germline values: CDR1 SGHTA, CDR2 FQGNSA. V was clipped by 1 base and J by 2 bases; unmatched bases: 2. CDR3 in DNA: TGTGCCAGCAGCTTAGGGCTAGCGGCCTACGAGCAGTACTTC. Protein product: CASSLGLAAYEQYF.

For the CDR3, the DNA is TGCGCCAGCAGCCAAGGGGAGCAGGCCCGAGAGACCCAGTACTTC. Protein sequence: CASSQGEQARETQYF. The rearrangement uses TRBV4-3 and TRBJ2-5; tentative D call: TRBD2 (5 bases). CDR3 length: 15 amino acids. The germline V gene encodes CDR1 LGHNA and CDR2 YSLEER. Trimming left V 1 base short and J 4 bases short, with 13 bases between.

DNA of the CDR3: TGTGCCAGCAGCGGGCGGACGGGCTATGGCTACACCTTC. Protein: CASSGRTGYGYTF. The genes are TRBV7-9 and TRBJ1-2; D gene unclear. Germline values: CDR1 SEHNR, CDR2 FQNEAQ (reference sequence). The V end was cut by 5 bases, the J end by 4 bases, with 11 bases between. The CDR3 sequence is 13 residues long.

The V call is TRBV18, the J call TRBJ2-3; 7 nucleotides agree with TRBD2. CDR1 is KGHSH, CDR2 LQKENI, per germline. CDR3 length: 15 residues. The V segment lost 2 bases and the J segment 0 bases; nucleotides outside the gene matches: 2. CDR3 in DNA: TGTGCCAGCTCACCAAGCGGGGCTAGCACAGATACGCAGTATTTT. The encoded protein is CASSPSGASTDTQYF.

This chain joins TRBV18 and TRBJ2-7, with TRBD1 identical over 10 bases. Germline V gene sequence: CDR1 KGHSH, CDR2 LQKENI. V gave up 4 bases and J gave up 5 bases; unmatched junction bases: 8. This CDR3 is 15 amino acids long. The CDR3 bases are TGTGCCAGCTCACGGGCGACAGGGGGCCTTGACGAGCAGTACTTC. Protein: CASSRATGGLDEQYF.

Only a few counts were recorded for this clone. An end of the junction does not agree with germline; a read error may underlie this. This chain connects TRBV9 to TRBJ2-7; D remains ambiguous. The germline V gene encodes CDR1 SGDLS and CDR2 YYNGEE. This CDR3 is built from 8 residues. The CDR3 DNA is TGTGCCAGCAGCCCCCGACGCTTC. Its protein is CASSPRRF.

This clone came up once. This chain joins TRBV29-1 and TRBJ2-1; 13 bases are a match to TRBD2. V dropped 7 bases and J dropped 4; count of bases not matched to a gene: 1. This CDR3 comprises 13 residues. Per germline, CDR1 SQVTM and CDR2 ANQGSEA. For the CDR3, the DNA is TGCAGCGGGGGACTAGCGGGGTACAATGAGCAGTTCTTC. Amino acids: CSGGLAGYNEQFF.